One T cell receptor beta chain is described in this entry. Its antigen is currently unknown. Method: immunoSEQ multiplex PCR; TCRdb's copy keeps in-frame clones and lacks some. The sample carries more than 80,000 clones, 80% to 90% recorded once. The data were taken from a study of T cell responses to AZD1222 COVID-19 vaccine. Broader study findings: Most donors were white British, females outnumbered males, and clonal diversity was possibly underestimated. Close to half of spike-specific TCRs reportedly recognize unmutated variant regions. Every sample of the repertoires postdated the peak T cell response. Researchers report vaccine-associated CD4 TCRs spanning spike, with dominance at 160-218 and 743-854.

This clonotype was sampled from an adult who received the AZD1222 COVID-19 vaccine. The sample was peripheral blood, taken 28 days after the second AZD1222 dose.

CDR3 sequence: CASSTTVNTEAFF. For the CDR3, the DNA is TGTGCCAGTAGTACCACAGTGAACACTGAAGCTTTCTTT. The chain joins TRBV19 to TRBJ1-1; D uncertain. This CDR3 contains 13 residues. Looked up from germline, CDR1 is LNHDA and CDR2 is SQIVND (reference sequence). Trimming pared 4 bases from V and 0 bases from J, leaving 6 bases between. Combining the CDR3 with reference TRBV19 and TRBJ1-1 gives the whole variable domain DGGITQSPKYLFRKEGQNVTLSCEQNLNHDAMYWYRQDPGQGLRLIYYSQIVNDFQKGDIAEGYSVSREKKESFPLTVTSAQKNPTAFYLCASSTTVNTEAFFGQGTRLTVV.